This T cell receptor beta chain was sequenced for a study of cytomegalovirus exposure and HLA in healthy donors. The study, taken as a whole, reports: A list of roughly 180 TCR beta chains associated with cytomegalovirus was given.

Method: immunoSEQ multiplex PCR; TCRdb's copy keeps in-frame clones and lacks some. The sample yields some 150,000 clones, 88% seen once. On this clone itself: What it binds is unknown.

The V gene lost 6 bases and the J gene lost 3 bases, with 16 bases spanning the gap. The CDR3 has 15 amino acids. The germline CDR1 and CDR2 sequences are SGHDT and YYEEEE. The chain uses TRBV5-6 and TRBJ2-1; the D gene is possibly TRBD2 (5 bases). The TCR comes from a man aged 18 to 29 in good health and CMV-seronegative. Specimen: PBMCs. CDR3 loop: CASTPPGFGYNEQFF. In nucleotides, the CDR3 is TGTGCCAGCACCCCACCGGGGTTTGGCTACAATGAGCAGTTCTTC.